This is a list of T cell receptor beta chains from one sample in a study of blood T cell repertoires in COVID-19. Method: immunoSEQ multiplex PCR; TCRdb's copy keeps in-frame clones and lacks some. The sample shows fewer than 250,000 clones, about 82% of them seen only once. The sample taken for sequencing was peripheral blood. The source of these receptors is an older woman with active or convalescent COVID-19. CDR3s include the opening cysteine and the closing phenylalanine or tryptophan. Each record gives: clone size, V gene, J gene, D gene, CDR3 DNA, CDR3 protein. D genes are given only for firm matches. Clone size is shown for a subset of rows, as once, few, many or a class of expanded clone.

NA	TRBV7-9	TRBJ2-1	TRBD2	TGTGCCAGCAGCTTAACAACTAGCGGGAGGCAGGATGAGCAGTTCTTC	CASSLTTSGRQDEQFF
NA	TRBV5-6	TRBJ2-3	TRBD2	TGTGCCAGCAGAGATGCGGGGGGGCGCACAGATACGCAGTATTTT	CASRDAGGRTDTQYF
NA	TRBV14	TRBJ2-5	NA	TGTGCCAGCAGCCAAGAGGGTGGCGGGTACCAAGAGACCCAGTACTTC	CASSQEGGGYQETQYF
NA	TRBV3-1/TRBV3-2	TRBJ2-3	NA	TGTGCCAGCAGCCAAGAGAGGGTAACGGGCTTTAAGAGTACAGATACGCAGTATTTT	CASSQERVTGFKSTDTQYF
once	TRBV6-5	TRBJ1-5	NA	TGTGCCAGCAGCCGCACAGGGAATGGGCAGCCCCAGCATTTT	CASSRTGNGQPQHF
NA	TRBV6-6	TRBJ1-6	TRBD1	TGTGCCAGCAGACTAGGACAGGATAATTCACCCCTCCACTTT	CASRLGQDNSPLHF
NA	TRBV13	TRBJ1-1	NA	TGTGCCAGCAGCTTAGAAGGGGCGAGGACTGAAGCTTTCTTT	CASSLEGARTEAFF
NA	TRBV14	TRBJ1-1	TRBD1	TGTGCCAGCAGCCAAGGGAAGACGGGACAGTCCCATTACACTGAAGCTTTCTTT	CASSQGKTGQSHYTEAFF
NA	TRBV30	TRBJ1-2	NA	TGTGCCTGGAGTGTTTCGCTAATCTATGGCTACACCTTC	CAWSVSLIYGYTF
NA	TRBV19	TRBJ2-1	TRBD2	TGTGCCAGTAGCCGGGGGACAGGACTAGCGGGAGGAAATGAGCAGTTCTTC	CASSRGTGLAGGNEQFF